Following are 13 T cell receptor beta chains from one sample sequenced in a study of T cells in Graves' hyperthyroidism and ophthalmopathy (dated by TCRdb to the late 2010s). Receptor libraries were prepared by multiplex PCR. TCRdb names Illumina HiSeq 2000 as the instrument used. The TCR beta CDR3 regions were amplified from the RNA transcripts. The first round of RT-PCR for the TCR CDR3 was performed with the HTBI primer set and the Qiagen OneStep RT-PCR kit. Using fastp trimming at Q25 and MiXCR clonotype assembly, TCRdb reanalyzed the public sequencing data and kept in-frame beta chains. All rows with the same CDR3 protein become a single entry with the most common DNA and genes. The sample contains some 320,000 distinct CDR3 sequences, roughly 13% of them found a single time. Jointly, the top ten make up 34% of the sample. Sequencing was performed on blood. The origin of the receptors is a woman aged 40 to 50 with Graves' ophthalmopathy.

The sample holds many counts of this clonotype. The chain links TRBV12-3 or TRBV12-4 to TRBJ2-7; D might be TRBD1 (5 bases). The CDR3 covers 14 residues. Trimming pared 3 bases from V and 2 bases from J, leaving 11 bases between. The CDR3 is CASSFRQNPYEQYF. CDR3 DNA: TGTGCCAGCAGTTTTCGACAGAACCCCTACGAGCAGTACTTC.

Many counts were recorded for this clonotype. V usage is TRBV6-5 and J usage is TRBJ2-2, with D hard to call. V was trimmed by 0 bases and J by 2 bases, leaving 10 bases between them. CDR3 size: 16 residues. Germline values: CDR1 MNHEY, CDR2 SVGAGI. CDR3 region: CASSYSMGSNTGELFF. The CDR3 DNA reads TGTGCCAGCAGTTACTCTATGGGCAGCAACACCGGGGAGCTGTTTTTT.

This clonotype has ten or more counts. The gene calls are TRBV28 and TRBJ2-3; D gene ambiguous. The V and J ends lost 1 base and 1 base respectively, with 9 bases between them. Germline-derived CDR1 and CDR2 are MDHEN and SYDVKM. The length of the CDR3 is 15 residues. The CDR3 bases are TGTGCCAGCAGTTTATTTGGGCAGGGCACAGATACGCAGTATTTT. Protein product: CASSLFGQGTDTQYF.

This clonotype was counted many times. The chain recombines TRBV6-5 with TRBJ1-1; D might be TRBD1 (6 bases). V was cut by 0 bases and J by 5 bases, with 13 bases left in between. Germline CDR1 and CDR2: MNHEY and SVGAGI. This CDR3 has 15 residues. Here the CDR3 reads CASSYSSRGRTEAFF. CDR3 in DNA: TGTGCCAGCAGTTACTCTTCCAGGGGAAGGACTGAAGCTTTCTTT.

This clonotype came up a few times. The rearrangement links TRBV14 to TRBJ1-2, with a possible D match to TRBD1 (6 bases). From germline, CDR1 is SGHDN and CDR2 FVKESK. This CDR3 contains 15 residues. V was cut by 4 bases and J by 2 bases, with 14 bases left in between. The CDR3 reads CASSPRGRGNYGYTF. CDR3 DNA: TGTGCCAGCAGCCCTCGGGGCAGGGGAAACTATGGCTACACCTTC.

The chain carries TRBV29-1 and TRBJ2-7; 8 nucleotides match TRBD2. The V gene's germline CDR1 is SQVTM and CDR2 ANQGSEA. The CDR3 is 14 amino acids. The V segment lost 4 bases and the J segment 3 bases; nucleotides outside the gene matches: 8. CDR3: CSVVLAGPDYEQYF. CDR3 bases: TGCAGCGTTGTATTAGCGGGACCCGACTACGAGCAGTACTTC.

This clonotype was found a few times. The chain links TRBV9 to TRBJ2-1, with TRBD2 identical over 7 bases. The CDR3 sequence is 14 residues long. The germline CDR1 and CDR2 sequences are SGDLS and YYNGEE. The V segment lost 0 bases and the J segment 5 bases; nucleotides outside the gene matches: 2. The CDR3: CASSVERGHNEQFF. The CDR3, as DNA: TGTGCCAGCAGCGTAGAGCGGGGTCACAATGAGCAGTTCTTC.

This clonotype has just a few counts. The V call is TRBV28, the J call TRBJ2-7, with unresolved D. The V end lost 8 bases, the J end lost 6 bases, and 17 bases lay between the germline ends. The CDR3 length is 13 residues. Germline V lookup: CDR1 MDHEN, CDR2 SYDVKM. The CDR3 bases are TGTGCCAGCTTCGCGGTTCCTCCTACCGAGCAGTACTTC. This encodes CASFAVPPTEQYF.

This clonotype was counted ten times or more. This chain links TRBV6-1 with TRBJ2-7; TRBD1 matches at 7 bases. CDR1 MNHNS and CDR2 SASEGT come from the germline V gene. Trimming at V came to 8 bases and at J to 7 bases, leaving 8 bases not matched to a gene. This CDR3 has 12 residues. This CDR3 reads CASGRQGQEQYF. The CDR3 DNA reads as TGTGCCAGCGGTCGACAGGGTCAGGAGCAGTACTTC.

The CDR3 sequence is CASSRILDREGTQYF. The CDR3 bases are TGTGCCAGCAGCCGAATATTGGACAGGGAAGGGACCCAGTACTTC. The rearrangement uses TRBV5-8 and TRBJ2-5; 8 bases align to TRBD1. The CDR3 loop spans 15 amino acids. Germline CDR1 is SGHTS and CDR2 is YDEGEE. V shed 4 bases and J 7 bases; nucleotides not matched to a gene: 12.

There are many counts of this clonotype. The J gene is TRBJ2-3, the V gene TRBV20-1; D is perhaps TRBD1 (5 bases). The V gene lost 5 bases and the J gene lost 4 bases, with 16 bases spanning the gap. Germline V gene sequence: CDR1 DFQATT, CDR2 SNEGSKA (reference sequence). This CDR3 contains 14 residues. CDR3 DNA sequence: TGCAGTGCTCCTTCCGTTGTGGGGCCAGATACGCAGTATTTT. Protein product: CSAPSVVGPDTQYF.

This clonotype was seen ten or more times. The gene calls are TRBV20-1 and TRBJ2-3; 12 bases align to TRBD2. CDR1 DFQATT and CDR2 SNEGSKA come from the germline V gene (reference sequence). The CDR3 length is 15 residues. J gave up 2 bases and V 6 bases, and 6 bases lay outside the gene matches. The CDR3 reads CSAASGGATTDTQYF. DNA for the CDR3: TGCAGTGCCGCTAGCGGGGGGGCTACCACAGATACGCAGTATTTT.

This clonotype was seen at least ten times. The chain uses TRBV2 and TRBJ1-2; D is uncertain. The V gene's germline CDR1 is SNHLY and CDR2 FYNNEI. This CDR3 region has 14 residues. V lost 6 bases and J lost 7, with 18 bases in between. In DNA, the CDR3 is TGTGCCAGCAGCGCCCTACCGGGCGCCGGTGGCTACACCTTC. Translating it yields CASSALPGAGGYTF.